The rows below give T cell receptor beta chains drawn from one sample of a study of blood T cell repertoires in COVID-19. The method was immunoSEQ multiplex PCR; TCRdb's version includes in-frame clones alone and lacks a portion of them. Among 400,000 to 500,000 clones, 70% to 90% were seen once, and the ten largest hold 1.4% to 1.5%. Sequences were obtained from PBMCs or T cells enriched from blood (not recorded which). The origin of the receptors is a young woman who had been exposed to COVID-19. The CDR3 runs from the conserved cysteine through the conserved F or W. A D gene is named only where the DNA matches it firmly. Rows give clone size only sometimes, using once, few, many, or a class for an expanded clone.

TGTGCCAGCAGCTTATCGGGGATTAATGAAAAACTGTTTTTT,CASSLSGINEKLFF,TRBV11-2,TRBJ1-4,NA,NA
TGTGCCAGCAGCCCCCGGACAGATGGCTACACCTTC,CASSPRTDGYTF,TRBV7-9,TRBJ1-2,NA,NA
TGTGCCAGCGCTAAGACTAGCGGGTTGGATGAGCAGTTCTTC,CASAKTSGLDEQFF,TRBV18,TRBJ2-1,NA,TRBD2
TGTGCCAGCAGCCCACAATCCTGGAACACCGGGGAGCTGTTTTTT,CASSPQSWNTGELFF,TRBV7-2,TRBJ2-2,NA,NA
TGTGCCAGCACCCCCGGGGGCAATCAGCCCCAGCATTTT,CASTPGGNQPQHF,TRBV12-3/TRBV12-4,TRBJ1-5,NA,NA
TGTGCCAGCAGCTTAGTCTTGGCGGGCACAGATACGCAGTATTTT,CASSLVLAGTDTQYF,TRBV7-9,TRBJ2-3,NA,NA
TGCGCCAGCAGTGCAGAGCGCAAAGAGACCCAGTACTTC,CASSAERKETQYF,TRBV10-2,TRBJ2-5,once,NA
TGTGCCAGCAGTTTATTAGATGAAAAACTGTTTTTT,CASSLLDEKLFF,TRBV28,TRBJ1-4,few,NA
TGCGCCAGCAGCCCGACCTTACAGGGGATCTACGAGCAGTACTTC,CASSPTLQGIYEQYF,TRBV5-1,TRBJ2-7,NA,TRBD1
TGTGCCAGCAGTGCCGGGACTAGCTACAATGAGCAGTTCTTC,CASSAGTSYNEQFF,TRBV2,TRBJ2-1,NA,TRBD2
TGTGCCAGCAGCTTGGGTGCGGGAGGGCCCTACGAGCAGTACTTC,CASSLGAGGPYEQYF,TRBV5-4,TRBJ2-7,few,TRBD2
TGTGCCAGCAGCTTAAATCCGGGACTAGCGGGGGGCAGGGCCCAGTACTTC,CASSLNPGLAGGRAQYF,TRBV7-8,TRBJ2-5,once,TRBD2
TGTGCCAGCAGCGCCGGGACAGGGAATGAAAAACTGTTTTTT,CASSAGTGNEKLFF,TRBV7-8,TRBJ1-4,once,TRBD1
TGTGCCACCATGGCCGATGGGACAGGGGGGGATCACGCGAACACCGGGGAGCTGTTTTTT,CATMADGTGGDHANTGELFF,TRBV24-1,TRBJ2-2,NA,TRBD1
TGTGCCAGCAATTCAGTCGGGGATTATCAGCCCCAGCATTTT,CASNSVGDYQPQHF,TRBV28,TRBJ1-5,NA,NA